This passage covers 11 T cell receptor beta chains from one sample sequenced in a study of blood T cell repertoires in COVID-19. This table comes from immunoSEQ multiplex PCR, and its TCRdb copy is limited to in-frame clones, with some not included. The repertoire holds about 19,000 clones, with 88% as singletons. Sequencing was carried out using peripheral blood. The receptors here all came from a human donor in a cohort sampled during active COVID-19.

V gene TRBV19 combines with J gene TRBJ1-4, with D possibly being TRBD1 (6 bases). Trimming removed 11 bases at V and 0 bases at J, with 19 bases between. CDR3 size: 16 residues. Germline CDR1 reads LNHDA; CDR2 reads SQIVND (reference sequence). The CDR3 region has the DNA TGTGCCGGAATAGAAACAGGGTGGGCAACTAATGAAAAACTGTTTTTT. Translated, it gives CAGIETGWATNEKLFF.

The rearrangement links TRBV5-1 to TRBJ1-1, with D possibly matching TRBD1 (5 bases). The CDR3 is 14 residues long. V lost 3 bases, J lost 4 bases, and 13 bases lay in between. CDR1 SGHRS and CDR2 YFSETQ come from the germline V gene. The CDR3 nucleotides are TGCGCCAGCAGCTGGGGATCGGGGGTCACTGAAGCTTTCTTT. Protein product: CASSWGSGVTEAFF. Using reference TRBV5-1 and TRBJ1-1 for the parts outside the CDR3, the full variable domain is KAGVTQTPRYLIKTRGQQVTLSCSPISGHRSVSWYQQTPGQGLQFLFEYFSETQRNKGNFPGRFSGRQFSNSRSEMNVSTLELGDSALYLCASSWGSGVTEAFFGQGTRLTVV.

The genes are TRBV18 and TRBJ1-2; 10 bases map to TRBD1. Germline values: CDR1 KGHSH, CDR2 LQKENI. Losses at the gene ends were 6 bases for V and 8 bases for J; bases not matched to a gene: 15. The CDR3 covers 16 residues. As DNA, the CDR3 is TGTGCCAGCTCGGACGGACAGGGGGGTCTTTTGGAAGGCTACACCTTC. Translated: CASSDGQGGLLEGYTF. Full variable domain (remainder filled in from reference TRBV18 and TRBJ1-2): NAGVMQNPRHLVRRRGQEARLRCSPMKGHSHVYWYRQLPEEGLKFMVYLQKENIIDESGMPKERFSAEFPKEGPSILRIQQVVRGDSAAYFCASSDGQGGLLEGYTFGSGTRLTVV.

The genes are TRBV11-2 and TRBJ1-2, with TRBD1 matching over 8 bases. The CDR3 has 14 amino acids. Per the germline V gene, CDR1 is SGHAT and CDR2 is FQNNGV. The V segment lost 0 bases and the J segment 8 bases; nucleotides outside the gene matches: 5. The CDR3, as DNA: TGTGCCAGCAGCTTAGATTTTGGACAGGGCGGCTACACCTTC. It encodes CASSLDFGQGGYTF.

The chain links TRBV7-2 to TRBJ1-2, with D perhaps TRBD1 (6 bases). Trimming shortened V by 1 base and J by 4 bases, and 16 bases separated the two germline ends. Looked up from germline, CDR1 is SGHTA and CDR2 is FQGNSA. There are 16 residues in the CDR3. The CDR3 sequence is CASSLGSGGAGYGYTF. The DNA for the CDR3 is TGTGCCAGCAGCTTAGGATCGGGGGGCGCCGGCTATGGCTACACCTTC. Drawing the rest from reference TRBV7-2 and TRBJ1-2, the complete variable domain is GAGVSQSPSNKVTEKGKDVELRCDPISGHTALYWYRQSLGQGLEFLIYFQGNSAPDKSGLPSDRFSAERTGGSVSTLTIQRTQQEDSAVYLCASSLGSGGAGYGYTFGSGTRLTVV.

The chain couples TRBV3-1 (or the pseudogene TRBV3-2) to TRBJ1-4; D is undetermined. The germline V and J ends were trimmed by 0 bases and 8 bases, with 13 bases remaining between them. There are 15 residues in the CDR3. CDR1 is LGHDT, CDR2 YNNKEL, per germline (reference sequence). The CDR3 reads CASSQEAGGGEKLFF. DNA of the CDR3: TGTGCCAGCAGCCAAGAAGCGGGCGGCGGCGAAAAACTGTTTTTT.

The gene calls are TRBV19 and TRBJ2-7; 9 nucleotides line up with TRBD2. The CDR3 contains 13 residues. J lost 4 bases, V lost 5 bases, and 3 bases had no gene match. Looked up from germline, CDR1 is LNHDA and CDR2 is SQIVND (reference sequence). The CDR3 DNA sequence: TGTGCCAGTAGTGAGGGACTAGCTTACGAGCAGTACTTC. Its protein is CASSEGLAYEQYF.

The J gene is TRBJ1-5, the V gene TRBV11-2; D unresolved. The CDR3 is 15 residues long. V lost 5 bases and J 5 bases, leaving 16 bases between the germline ends. Looked up from germline, CDR1 is SGHAT and CDR2 is FQNNGV. The CDR3 DNA follows: TGTGCCAGCAGCCCAGACTCCGGGTTACATCAGCCCCAGCATTTT. Translating it yields CASSPDSGLHQPQHF.

This clone was observed once. The chain is built from TRBV11-2 and TRBJ2-7, with 7 nucleotides matching TRBD1. CDR3 length: 14 residues. CDR1 SGHAT and CDR2 FQNNGV come from the germline V gene. J gave up 6 bases and V 6 bases, and 11 bases lay outside the gene matches. The chain's CDR3 is CASRNPGQNFEQYF. The CDR3 coding sequence is TGTGCCAGCAGAAACCCGGGACAGAACTTCGAGCAGTACTTC.

The chain is built from TRBV7-2 and TRBJ1-2; 7 bases map to TRBD1. The V segment lost 4 bases and the J segment 3 bases; nucleotides outside the gene matches: 8. Germline V gene data show CDR1 as SGHTA and CDR2 as FQGNSA. This CDR3 has 15 residues. In DNA form, the CDR3 reads TGTGCCAGCAGCTATAGAGGGGGACAGCACTATGGCTACACCTTC. Translating gives CASSYRGGQHYGYTF.

The rearrangement links TRBV10-2 to TRBJ2-3; 9 nucleotides line up with TRBD2. The CDR3 consists of 14 residues. Germline V CDR1 and CDR2: WSHSY, SAAADI. With 10 bases clipped from V and 3 bases from J, the junction kept 8 bases outside the gene matches. The CDR3 coding sequence is TGCGCCATAACAGCGGGGGGAGGTACAGATACGCAGTATTTT. Encoded protein: CAITAGGGTDTQYF.